The 27 T cell receptor beta chains in this list originate from one sample, sequenced in a study of cytomegalovirus exposure and HLA in healthy donors. Both 60 Vbeta primers and 13 Jbeta primers went into the PCR. Assay: immunoSEQ multiplex PCR; the TCRdb copy retains only in-frame clones and omits some. The repertoire holds 150,000 to 250,000 clones, with 79% as singletons. Input material: PBMCs. All receptors derive from a woman aged 25-40 years in good health and CMV-seropositive.

This sequence joins TRBV7-9 and TRBJ2-7; TRBD2 aligns across 10 bases. The CDR3 loop spans 18 amino acids. Looked up from germline, CDR1 is SEHNR and CDR2 is FQNEAQ (reference sequence). With V trimmed by 1 base and J by 3 bases, 12 bases remained unmatched. CDR3 region: CASSLVPGLAGAFYEQYF. CDR3 sequence (DNA): TGTGCCAGCAGCTTAGTCCCGGGCCTAGCGGGAGCTTTCTACGAGCAGTACTTC.

The chain recombines TRBV11-2 with TRBJ1-4; D gene ambiguous. From germline, CDR1 is SGHAT and CDR2 FQNNGV. V lost 0 bases and J 3 bases, leaving 5 bases between the germline ends. The CDR3 is 14 residues long. The DNA of the CDR3 is TGTGCCAGCAGCTTAGACAGGTCTAATGAAAAACTGTTTTTT. Translation gives CASSLDRSNEKLFF.

This chain connects TRBV29-1 to TRBJ2-7, with TRBD2 matching over 11 bases. Germline CDR1 is SQVTM and CDR2 is ANQGSEA. The J segment lost 3 bases and the V segment lost 2 bases, leaving 0 bases of the junction unmatched. This CDR3 region has 13 residues. Here the CDR3 DNA reads TGCAGCGTTGAACTAGCGGGGGGCTACGAGCAGTACTTC. This sequence encodes CSVELAGGYEQYF.

The sample holds a few counts of this clone. CDR3 region: CASSVYTEAFF. CDR3 nucleotides: TGTGCCAGTAGTGTATACACTGAAGCTTTCTTT. The rearrangement uses TRBV19 and TRBJ1-1, with no clear D. This CDR3 is 11 amino acids long. Germline assignment: CDR1 LNHDA and CDR2 SQIVND (reference sequence). The V and J ends lost 5 bases and 3 bases respectively, with 4 bases between them.

This clone was counted a single time. The V gene is TRBV9, the J gene TRBJ2-7; 12 bases map to TRBD2. The CDR3 runs to 15 residues. The trim removed 4 bases at V and 2 bases at J, leaving 4 bases unmatched. Germline lookup yields CDR1 SGDLS and CDR2 YYNGEE. The CDR3 protein is CASSSRTSGTYEQYF. Here the CDR3 DNA reads TGTGCCAGCAGCTCCCGGACTAGCGGGACCTACGAGCAGTACTTC.

This chain connects TRBV29-1 to TRBJ1-2, with TRBD1 matching 10 bases. V trimming: 6 bases; J trimming: 2 bases; junction bases outside the gene matches: 3. The V gene's germline CDR1 is SQVTM and CDR2 ANQGSEA. The CDR3 contains 13 residues. The CDR3 DNA reads as TGCAGCGTACCGGGACAGGGGAACTATGGCTACACCTTC. Translated, it gives CSVPGQGNYGYTF.

V and J are TRBV19 and TRBJ1-4; perhaps TRBD1 as D (5 bases). V lost 3 bases and J lost 7, with 9 bases in between. This CDR3 spans 13 amino acids. The germline CDR1 and CDR2 sequences are LNHDA and SQIVND (reference sequence). CDR3 nucleotides: TGTGCCAGTAGTATTCGGGGGACTGAAAAACTGTTTTTT. Its protein product is CASSIRGTEKLFF.

CDR3 sequence: CASSVRDQRVNTQYF. As DNA, the CDR3 is TGTGCCAGCAGCGTCCGGGACCAGCGGGTAAATACGCAGTATTTT. The V gene is TRBV9, the J gene TRBJ2-3, with D possibly TRBD2 on 6 matching bases. Germline loops: CDR1 SGDLS, CDR2 YYNGEE. This CDR3 contains 15 residues. The V end lost 2 bases, the J end lost 7 bases, and 17 bases lay between the germline ends.

The chain combines TRBV27 with TRBJ2-3, with D possibly TRBD2 on 5 matching bases. Germline lookup yields CDR1 MNHEY and CDR2 SMNVEV (reference sequence). The CDR3 has 15 residues. V gave up 4 bases and J gave up 1 base, with 12 bases separating them. The CDR3 spells CASSWGDGRTDTQYF. CDR3 DNA: TGTGCCAGCAGTTGGGGAGACGGGCGCACAGATACGCAGTATTTT.

The genes are TRBV2 and TRBJ2-1; the match to TRBD2 covers 12 bases. Germline lookup yields CDR1 SNHLY and CDR2 FYNNEI. Losses at the gene ends were 2 bases for V and 8 bases for J; bases not matched to a gene: 1. The CDR3 has 14 amino acids. The CDR3 region is CASSETSGGYEQFF. The CDR3 coding sequence is TGTGCCAGCAGTGAAACTAGCGGGGGGTATGAGCAGTTCTTC.

The chain couples TRBV25-1 to TRBJ1-2, with unresolved D. The germline CDR1 and CDR2 sequences are MGHDK and SYGVNS. The V end lost 2 bases, the J end lost 13 bases, and 11 bases lay between the germline ends. The CDR3 consists of 11 residues. CDR3 DNA sequence: TGTGCCAGCAGTGAACGGGAATACCGCACCTTC. Its translation: CASSEREYRTF.

This clone was detected once. The CDR3 spells CASSQDPQGNTEAFF. The CDR3 region has the DNA TGCGCCAGCAGCCAAGATCCGCAGGGGAACACTGAAGCTTTCTTT. J is TRBJ1-1 and V is TRBV4-1, with a tentative D call TRBD1 (5 bases). V lost 0 bases and J lost 1, with 9 bases in between. Germline values: CDR1 MGHRA, CDR2 YSYEKL. This CDR3 has 15 residues.

This clone was seen only a few times. J is TRBJ2-1 and V is TRBV19; 7 nucleotides line up with TRBD2. Germline V lookup: CDR1 LNHDA, CDR2 SQIVND (reference sequence). Unmatched junction bases numbered 11, after V lost 6 bases and J lost 9 bases. This CDR3 region has 14 residues. The CDR3 region is CASRDHGTMAEQFF. In DNA, the CDR3 is TGTGCCAGTAGAGATCACGGGACTATGGCTGAGCAGTTCTTC.

This clone was detected only a few times. The CDR3 here is CASSYSIGGEQYF. CDR3 DNA: TGTGCCAGCAGTTACTCGATAGGGGGCGAGCAGTACTTC. J is TRBJ2-7 and V is TRBV6-6; a possible D gene is TRBD1 (6 bases). The CDR3 contains 13 residues. Germline-derived CDR1 and CDR2 are MNHNY and SVGAGI (reference sequence). V dropped 0 bases and J dropped 6 bases, with 9 bases sitting between them.

The chain uses TRBV9 and TRBJ1-2; possibly TRBD1 for D (6 bases). Germline-derived CDR1 and CDR2 are SGDLS and YYNGEE. The CDR3 is 15 residues long. V gave up 4 bases and J gave up 7 bases, with 20 bases separating them. The CDR3 bases are TGTGCCAGCAGCTCCATTCGGACAGCCGGTGGTGGCTACACCTTC. Protein product: CASSSIRTAGGGYTF. Based on the CDR3 plus reference TRBV9 and TRBJ1-2, the full variable domain is DSGVTQTPKHLITATGQRVTLRCSPRSGDLSVYWYQQSLDQGLQFLIQYYNGEERAKGNILERFSAQQFPDLHSELNLSSLELGDSALYFCASSSIRTAGGGYTFGSGTRLTVV.

This clone was counted between two and nine times. The chain joins TRBV6-1 to TRBJ2-7, with TRBD1 matching 11 bases. The V segment lost 4 bases and the J segment 3 bases; nucleotides outside the gene matches: 11. The germline V gene has CDR1 MNHNS and CDR2 SASEGT. The CDR3 is 17 amino acids. The CDR3 DNA follows: TGTGCCAGCAGTGTCCCGGGACAGGGGGTTCCCAACTACGAGCAGTACTTC. It yields the protein CASSVPGQGVPNYEQYF.

This clone was counted once. The chain combines TRBV10-3 with TRBJ2-2; no firm D call. Germline V gene lookup returns CDR1 ENHRY and CDR2 SYGVKD. The CDR3 totals 14 residues. The V end was cut by 0 bases, the J end by 4 bases, with 6 bases between. CDR3 in amino acids: CAISESPGTGELFF. As DNA, the CDR3 is TGTGCCATCAGTGAGTCCCCGGGCACCGGGGAGCTGTTTTTT.

In this sample, this clone turned up a few times. The chain joins TRBV27 to TRBJ2-2, with no clear D. In germline, CDR1 is MNHEY, CDR2 SMNVEV (reference sequence). This CDR3 region has 15 residues. Trimming pared 10 bases from V and 3 bases from J, leaving 18 bases between. The CDR3 DNA sequence: TGTGCCACCAGATTTTCTTGGTCGGACACCGGGGAGCTGTTTTTT. Encoded protein: CATRFSWSDTGELFF.

This rearrangement joins TRBV10-2 to TRBJ2-5; D uncertain. Trimming shortened V by 7 bases and J by 4 bases, and 10 bases separated the two germline ends. CDR1 is WSHSY, CDR2 SAAADI, per germline. This CDR3 has 12 residues. CDR3: CASTTAAETQYF. In DNA, the CDR3 is TGCGCCAGCACAACCGCGGCAGAGACCCAGTACTTC.

The rearrangement uses TRBV7-2 and TRBJ2-4; the D is unclear. From germline, CDR1 is SGHTA and CDR2 FQGNSA. V lost 3 bases and J 0 bases, leaving 6 bases between the germline ends. This CDR3 is built from 14 residues. CDR3 DNA: TGTGCCAGCAGCTTTGCAGAAGCCAAAAACATTCAGTACTTC. Encoded protein: CASSFAEAKNIQYF.

This clone occurred a few times. The chain carries TRBV10-3 and TRBJ1-4; TRBD1 matches 7 bases. The germline V gene encodes CDR1 ENHRY and CDR2 SYGVKD. The trim removed 2 bases at V and 0 bases at J, leaving 6 bases unmatched. This CDR3 contains 17 residues. The CDR3 here is CAISERRQGATNEKLFF. The CDR3 nucleotides are TGTGCCATCAGTGAGAGGCGGCAGGGGGCAACTAATGAAAAACTGTTTTTT.

This clone was observed a few times. The chain links TRBV11-3 to TRBJ1-2, with TRBD1 matching over 8 bases. V lost 0 bases, J lost 10 bases, and 16 bases stayed unmatched. In germline, CDR1 is SGHNT, CDR2 YENEEA. The CDR3 totals 17 residues. The CDR3 loop is CASSLDTLIGTGVAYTF. The CDR3 DNA reads as TGTGCCAGCAGCTTAGACACCCTGATCGGGACAGGAGTCGCCTACACCTTC.

This chain connects TRBV28 to TRBJ1-5; a possible D gene is TRBD1 (5 bases). This CDR3 contains 12 residues. The germline V gene encodes CDR1 MDHEN and CDR2 SYDVKM. Trimming shortened V by 7 bases and J by 7 bases, and 11 bases separated the two germline ends. The DNA of the CDR3 is TGTGCCAGCATCTCGGGGGAACAGCCCCAGCATTTT. Amino acid sequence: CASISGEQPQHF.

This clone was seen only a few times. The chain couples TRBV23-1 to TRBJ1-5, with D unresolved. TRBV23-1 is filed as an ORF, its function uncertain. V was trimmed by 9 bases and J by 7 bases, leaving 10 bases between them. CDR3 size: 11 residues. The CDR3 spells CARQLHQPQHF. The DNA for the CDR3 is TGCGCCAGGCAGTTACACCAGCCCCAGCATTTT.

This rearrangement joins TRBV19 to TRBJ2-3; possibly TRBD1 for D (6 bases). There are 14 residues in the CDR3. CDR1 is LNHDA, CDR2 SQIVND, per germline (reference sequence). Trimming shortened V by 5 bases and J by 0 bases, and 9 bases separated the two germline ends. The CDR3 loop reads CASSPDSSTDTQYF. CDR3 in DNA: TGTGCCAGTAGTCCGGACAGCAGCACAGATACGCAGTATTTT.

The rearrangement uses TRBV12-2 and TRBJ2-1; the DNA was not used to check the table's D call, TRBD2. TRBV12-2 is termed a pseudogene. This CDR3 spans 16 amino acids. The CDR3 is CASRLGLGREGDEQFF. CDR3 sequence (DNA): TGTGCAAGTCGCTTAGGACTAGGTCGGGAGGGCGATGAGCAGTTCTTC.

V and J are TRBV13 and TRBJ1-1; possible D gene TRBD1, 5 bases. V was pared by 0 bases and J by 1 base, with 6 bases between. Looked up from germline, CDR1 is PRHDT and CDR2 is FYEKMQ (reference sequence). The CDR3 is made up of 14 amino acids. The CDR3 DNA sequence: TGTGCCAGCAGCTTAGGGCAGGGGAACACTGAAGCTTTCTTT. It encodes CASSLGQGNTEAFF.